The 28 T cell receptor beta chains in this list originate from one sample, sequenced in a study of blood T cell repertoires in COVID-19. Some clones are missing from TCRdb's copy, which holds only in-frame ones; the method was immunoSEQ multiplex PCR. The table shows approximately 60,000 clones, with about 89% occurring only once. The sample was peripheral blood. The receptors were sampled from a man aged 60-69 years with active or convalescent COVID-19.

This rearrangement joins TRBV19 to TRBJ2-3; 13 bases agree with TRBD2. Germline CDR1 and CDR2: LNHDA and SQIVND (reference sequence). CDR3 length equals 15 residues. V was pared by 5 bases and J by 3 bases, with 2 bases of the junction left unmatched. The CDR3 DNA reads as TGTGCCAGTAGTTTACTAGCGGGGGGGACAGATACGCAGTATTTT. Translated: CASSLLAGGTDTQYF.

J is TRBJ2-3 and V is TRBV5-1, with TRBD2 matching 10 bases. V shed 5 bases, J shed 3 bases, and the junction held 6 bases outside the gene matches. Germline assignment: CDR1 SGHRS and CDR2 YFSETQ. CDR3 length: 15 amino acids. This CDR3 reads CASRLAGGSTDTQYF. In nucleotides, the CDR3 is TGCGCCAGCAGATTAGCGGGGGGTAGTACAGATACGCAGTATTTT.

The count of this clone is one. The V call is TRBV24-1, the J call TRBJ2-2, with 11 positions matching TRBD2. There are 20 residues in the CDR3. J was trimmed by 2 bases and V by 2 bases; bases with no gene match: 12. The germline gives CDR1 KGHDR, CDR2 SFDVKD. The CDR3 loop is CATSDSRGIRLAGNTGELFF. DNA of the CDR3: TGTGCCACCAGTGATTCGCGAGGAATCCGACTAGCGGGAAACACCGGGGAGCTGTTTTTT.

This clone was observed once. The rearrangement joins TRBV6-5 to TRBJ2-7; D may be TRBD1 (5 bases). V gave up 7 bases and J gave up 4 bases, with 20 bases separating them. The CDR3 is made up of 15 amino acids. The V gene's germline CDR1 is MNHEY and CDR2 SVGAGI. CDR3 in DNA: TGTGCCAGCACCCACCGGTGGGGCGGAGATTACGAGCAGTACTTC. Translating gives CASTHRWGGDYEQYF.

The V and J genes are TRBV5-1 and TRBJ2-5, with 7 bases matching TRBD1. Unmatched junction bases numbered 6, after V lost 6 bases and J lost 1 base. The CDR3 sequence is 14 residues long. Per the germline V gene, CDR1 is SGHRS and CDR2 is YFSETQ. The CDR3 DNA sequence: TGCGCCAGCACCCCGGGACAGCCCCAAGAGACCCAGTACTTC. Translation: CASTPGQPQETQYF.

The chain joins TRBV7-9 to TRBJ2-3; D possibly corresponds to TRBD2 (5 bases). Germline CDR1 and CDR2: SEHNR and FQNEAQ (reference sequence). The CDR3 loop spans 16 amino acids. Between the trimmed V and J ends, which lost 2 bases and 0 bases, there was a span of 12 bases. Written as DNA, the CDR3 is TGTGCCAGCAGCTTACCTCCGAGACTAAGCACAGATACGCAGTATTTT. Translated: CASSLPPRLSTDTQYF.

The chain combines TRBV19 with TRBJ1-5; the D gene is possibly TRBD1 (6 bases). The CDR3 extends over 14 amino acids. In germline, CDR1 is LNHDA, CDR2 SQIVND (reference sequence). V dropped 6 bases and J dropped 3 bases, with 12 bases sitting between them. The chain's CDR3 is CASRGDIPNQPQHF. As DNA, the CDR3 is TGTGCCAGTAGGGGGGACATCCCCAATCAGCCCCAGCATTTT.

The chain joins TRBV2 to TRBJ1-6; TRBD1 agrees at 7 bases. The CDR3 has 13 amino acids. Germline CDR1 is SNHLY and CDR2 is FYNNEI. J gave up 4 bases and V 11 bases, and 5 bases lay outside the gene matches. Here the CDR3 DNA reads TGTGCCTGCGGACAGGATTATAATTCACCCCTCCACTTT. It codes for CACGQDYNSPLHF.

The CDR3 region has the DNA TGTGCCAGCAGCCCGAGGGGGCCGAGCTATGGCTACACCTTC. It yields the protein CASSPRGPSYGYTF. This chain links TRBV5-4 with TRBJ1-2; 7 bases agree with TRBD1. V lost 4 bases, J lost 4 bases, and 7 bases stayed unmatched. This CDR3 is built from 14 residues. Germline CDR1 SGHNT, CDR2 YYREEE (reference sequence). Based on the CDR3 plus reference TRBV5-4 and TRBJ1-2, the full variable domain is ETGVTQSPTHLIKTRGQQVTLRCSSQSGHNTVSWYQQALGQGPQFIFQYYREEENGRGNFPPRFSGLQFPNYSSELNVNALELDDSALYLCASSPRGPSYGYTFGSGTRLTVV.

V usage is TRBV7-3 and J usage is TRBJ1-1; the D is unclear. V lost 2 bases to trimming and J lost 8 bases, with 12 bases between them. The CDR3 is 13 amino acids. In germline, CDR1 is SGHTA, CDR2 FQGTGA. The CDR3 DNA is TGTGCCAGCAGCTTAGGAGGAGCAGCAGAAGCTTTCTTT. Its protein product is CASSLGGAAEAFF.

J is TRBJ2-2 and V is TRBV10-2; 9 bases map to TRBD2. V gave up 6 bases and J gave up 1 base; unmatched junction bases: 9. Germline CDR1 reads WSHSY; CDR2 reads SAAADI. CDR3 size: 17 residues. CDR3: CASREPRAGGNTGELFF. Written as DNA, the CDR3 is TGCGCCAGCAGAGAACCTCGAGCGGGAGGGAACACCGGGGAGCTGTTTTTT.

The chain couples TRBV3-1 (or the pseudogene TRBV3-2) to TRBJ1-3; D remains ambiguous. The CDR3 runs 12 residues. CDR1 LGHDT and CDR2 YNNKEL come from the germline V gene (reference sequence). The V gene lost 5 bases and the J gene lost 3 bases, with 5 bases spanning the gap. The CDR3 nucleotides read TGTGCCAGCAGCGAGCATGGAAACACCATATATTTT. Protein: CASSEHGNTIYF.

The V and J genes are TRBV13 and TRBJ1-1; D gene ambiguous. The V end lost 7 bases, the J end lost 1 base, and 7 bases lay between the germline ends. The CDR3 length is 12 residues. Looked up from germline, CDR1 is PRHDT and CDR2 is FYEKMQ (reference sequence). The CDR3 is CASTQWNTEAFF. The CDR3 coding sequence is TGTGCCAGCACGCAGTGGAACACTGAAGCTTTCTTT.

The V and J genes are TRBV7-7 and TRBJ1-3; perhaps TRBD1 as D (6 bases). V gave up 1 base and J gave up 4 bases, with 11 bases separating them. This CDR3 region has 15 residues. The germline gives CDR1 SSHAT, CDR2 FNYEAQ (reference sequence). The CDR3 coding sequence is TGTGCCAGCAGCTTAGAACAGGGCCCGGGAAACACCATATATTTT. Translation gives CASSLEQGPGNTIYF.

The CDR3 DNA sequence: TGTGCCAGCAGCCGATACGTCCAGGGGGCAGATACGCAGTATTTT. This translates into CASSRYVQGADTQYF. V gene TRBV27 combines with J gene TRBJ2-3, with 7 bases lining up with TRBD1. The J segment lost 4 bases and the V segment lost 6 bases, leaving 10 bases of the junction unmatched. Per the germline V gene, CDR1 is MNHEY and CDR2 is SMNVEV (reference sequence). The length of the CDR3 is 15 residues.

The V gene is TRBV5-6, the J gene TRBJ1-2; D is ambiguous. The V end lost 5 bases, the J end lost 8 bases, and 16 bases lay between the germline ends. The CDR3 is 13 amino acids. Germline-derived CDR1 and CDR2 are SGHDT and YYEEEE. The CDR3, as DNA: TGTGCCAGCAGTTACGACTGGGAGCGGGGCTACACCTTC. Protein: CASSYDWERGYTF.

This chain uses TRBV7-6 with TRBJ2-5; D may be TRBD1 (6 bases). This CDR3 spans 15 amino acids. Germline V gives CDR1 SGHVS, CDR2 FNYEAQ. Trimming left V 6 bases short and J 3 bases short, with 17 bases between. CDR3 amino acids: CASSARGPPEETQYF. The CDR3 DNA is TGTGCCAGCAGTGCCAGGGGTCCCCCCGAAGAGACCCAGTACTTC.

This clone was seen only once. The rearrangement links TRBV5-1 to TRBJ2-5, with D possibly TRBD2 on 6 matching bases. Germline CDR1 and CDR2: SGHRS and YFSETQ. V was shortened by 1 base and J by 2 bases, with 12 bases between the two germline ends. The CDR3 has 15 amino acids. This CDR3 reads CASSLRSSAQETQYF. For the CDR3, the DNA is TGCGCCAGCAGCTTGAGGTCTAGCGCACAAGAGACCCAGTACTTC.

The rearrangement joins TRBV27 to TRBJ2-6; D gene unclear. Trimming took 5 bases from V and 1 from J, leaving 6 bases between them. This CDR3 is 14 amino acids long. Germline CDR1 reads MNHEY; CDR2 reads SMNVEV (reference sequence). The CDR3 DNA is TGTGCCAGCAGTCTCCAGTCTGGGGCCAACGTCCTGACTTTC. Translated, it gives CASSLQSGANVLTF.

The sample holds a few counts of this clone. The chain links TRBV2 to TRBJ2-5; 13 nucleotides agree with TRBD2. CDR1 SNHLY and CDR2 FYNNEI come from the germline V gene. This CDR3 comprises 14 residues. With V trimmed by 6 bases and J by 9 bases, 7 bases remained unmatched. CDR3 sequence: CASSGALAGGAQYF. CDR3 bases: TGTGCCAGCAGCGGGGCACTAGCGGGAGGGGCCCAGTACTTC.

This sequence joins TRBV2 and TRBJ2-1; 7 bases are a match to TRBD1. CDR3 size: 15 residues. V lost 8 bases to trimming and J lost 0 bases; unmatched junction nucleotides: 7. CDR1 is SNHLY, CDR2 FYNNEI, per germline. The CDR3 is CASVEQGSSYNEQFF. CDR3 sequence (DNA): TGTGCCAGCGTCGAACAGGGGAGCTCCTACAATGAGCAGTTCTTC.

The chain couples TRBV11-2 to TRBJ2-2, with 9 bases aligning to TRBD1. There are 18 residues in the CDR3. V dropped 3 bases and J dropped 1; count of bases not matched to a gene: 9. Per the germline V gene, CDR1 is SGHAT and CDR2 is FQNNGV. The CDR3 loop is CASSFRLRDRVNTGELFF. The CDR3 nucleotides are TGTGCCAGCAGCTTTCGCCTCCGGGACAGGGTGAACACCGGGGAGCTGTTTTTT.

The table lists this clone with a few counts. The rearrangement joins TRBV7-7 to TRBJ2-1, with 8 bases fitting TRBD2. CDR1 and CDR2 (germline): SSHAT, FNYEAQ (reference sequence). V shed 5 bases and J 0 bases; nucleotides not matched to a gene: 3. This CDR3 has 15 residues. CDR3 protein: CASSAGGASYNEQFF. In DNA, the CDR3 is TGTGCCAGCAGCGCGGGAGGAGCCTCCTACAATGAGCAGTTCTTC.

This chain links TRBV9 with TRBJ1-2; 8 bases align to TRBD1. Trimming cost V 2 bases and J 2 bases; bases outside gene matches: 5. Germline assignment: CDR1 SGDLS and CDR2 YYNGEE. The CDR3 consists of 15 residues. The CDR3 protein is CASSVGQGGNYGYTF. The DNA for the CDR3 is TGTGCCAGCAGCGTTGGACAGGGAGGAAACTATGGCTACACCTTC.

The chain employs TRBV24-1 and TRBJ2-3, with 9 bases matching TRBD1. The CDR3 covers 16 residues. The V segment lost 4 bases and the J segment 6 bases; nucleotides outside the gene matches: 10. Germline CDR1 KGHDR, CDR2 SFDVKD. In DNA, the CDR3 is TGTGCCACCAGTGACTTCGGGACAGGGCCATGGGATACGCAGTATTTT. Translating it yields CATSDFGTGPWDTQYF.

The chain joins TRBV29-1 to TRBJ2-1, with 10 bases fitting TRBD1. The germline gives CDR1 SQVTM, CDR2 ANQGSEA. V shed 8 bases and J 0 bases; nucleotides not matched to a gene: 4. CDR3 size: 14 residues. This chain's CDR3 is CSTRQGASYNEQFF. The CDR3 nucleotides read TGCAGCACGCGACAGGGGGCCTCCTACAATGAGCAGTTCTTC.

V usage is TRBV3-1 (or the pseudogene TRBV3-2) and J usage is TRBJ2-4; a weak D match, TRBD2 (6 bases). The CDR3 is 16 amino acids. The V and J ends lost 2 bases and 3 bases respectively, with 14 bases between them. Germline lookup yields CDR1 LGHDT and CDR2 YNNKEL (reference sequence). The CDR3 is CASSQWGGTGKNIQYF. The CDR3 nucleotides are TGTGCCAGCAGCCAATGGGGCGGGACTGGCAAAAACATTCAGTACTTC.

The chain is built from TRBV27 and TRBJ1-4, with D unclear. V dropped 6 bases and J dropped 7 bases, with 15 bases sitting between them. Germline V gene data show CDR1 as MNHEY and CDR2 as SMNVEV (reference sequence). The CDR3 covers 14 residues. The CDR3 DNA sequence: TGTGCCAGCAGAGAGTCGCTCGCAGGTGAAAAACTGTTTTTT. Encoded protein: CASRESLAGEKLFF. Looking up the rest from reference TRBV27 and TRBJ1-4 gives the full variable domain: EAQVTQNPRYLITVTGKKLTVTCSQNMNHEYMSWYRQDPGLGLRQIYYSMNVEVTDKGDVPEGYKVSRKEKRNFPLILESPSPNQTSLYFCASRESLAGEKLFFGSGTQLSVL.